The clone carrying this T cell receptor (beta chain) was seen once. Its target is unknown. The patients all showed relapse after autologous stem cell transplantation, while their brentuximab vedotin exposure varied. Patients reached a best response of complete response, partial response or progressive disease. Only in-frame clones appear in the TCRdb table, and some are missing; sequencing was by immunoSEQ multiplex PCR. This sample has some 13,000 clones, with 85% to 90% found just once. This sample is drawn from a study of PD-1 blockade in classical Hodgkin lymphoma. General study findings and limits: Significant TCR diversity gains by C4D1 occurred in CD4+ but not CD8+ cells.

The CDR3 has 15 residues. The germline V gene encodes CDR1 SEHNR and CDR2 FQNEAQ (reference sequence). Trimming removed 5 bases from V and 6 bases from J, with 16 bases in between. The starting material was peripheral blood mononuclear cells (PBMCs), obtained at baseline. The source is a human donor with classical Hodgkin lymphoma. The chain uses TRBV7-9 and TRBJ2-2; D is unclear. The CDR3 nucleotides are TGTGCCAGCAGCCTCGACATGGGAAGGGCCGGGGAGCTGTTTTTT. It codes for CASSLDMGRAGELFF.